The 30 T cell receptor beta chains listed next were all sequenced from one sample in a study of CD8+ T cells in alopecia areata. Extracted RNA was reverse transcribed into cDNA, the sequencing template. Assay used: immunoSEQ multiplex PCR; TCRdb lists only in-frame clones, some missing. Altogether 150,000 or so clones are present, roughly 50% being singletons, with the ten largest covering approximately 7%. Material: CD4+ T cells sorted from blood. The receptors were sampled from a human donor with alopecia areata.

The chain employs TRBV28 and TRBJ2-5; D is perhaps TRBD1 or TRBD2 (6 bases each). Germline lookup yields CDR1 MDHEN and CDR2 SYDVKM. CDR3 length: 11 amino acids. V was shortened by 6 bases and J by 9 bases, with 11 bases between the two germline ends. The CDR3: CASSEGEAQYF. The CDR3 coding sequence is TGTGCCAGCAGCGAGGGGGAGGCCCAGTACTTC.

The CDR3 reads CASAPTGSYGYTF. As DNA, the CDR3 is TGTGCCAGCGCGCCGACAGGTTCCTATGGCTACACCTTC. This chain joins TRBV2 and TRBJ1-2; tentatively, D is TRBD1 (6 bases). Trimming pared 8 bases from V and 4 bases from J, leaving 14 bases between. The CDR3 is made up of 13 amino acids. Germline loops: CDR1 SNHLY, CDR2 FYNNEI.

The table lists this clone with a few counts. V gene TRBV7-9 combines with J gene TRBJ2-5; tentatively, D is TRBD2 (5 bases). CDR1 and CDR2 (germline): SEHNR, FQNEAQ (reference sequence). Trimming shortened V by 0 bases and J by 2 bases, and 13 bases separated the two germline ends. The CDR3 spans 16 residues. The chain's CDR3 is CASSLALAGPQETQYF. CDR3 in DNA: TGTGCCAGCAGCTTAGCTTTGGCGGGTCCACAAGAGACCCAGTACTTC.

This clone was seen only a few times. This chain links TRBV5-1 with TRBJ2-1, with 13 bases that match TRBD2. The CDR3 spans 17 residues. Germline CDR1 is SGHRS and CDR2 is YFSETQ. The J segment lost 7 bases and the V segment lost 0 bases, leaving 7 bases of the junction unmatched. The CDR3 protein is CASSLAELAGGYNEQFF. The CDR3 DNA is TGCGCCAGCAGCTTGGCGGAACTAGCGGGAGGGTATAATGAGCAGTTCTTC. The full variable domain, in which reference TRBV5-1 and TRBJ2-1 provide the parts outside the CDR3, is KAGVTQTPRYLIKTRGQQVTLSCSPISGHRSVSWYQQTPGQGLQFLFEYFSETQRNKGNFPGRFSGRQFSNSRSEMNVSTLELGDSALYLCASSLAELAGGYNEQFFGPGTRLTVL.

This chain links TRBV15 with TRBJ2-3, with D unresolved. V lost 5 bases and J lost 6, with 12 bases in between. Germline V lookup: CDR1 LNHNV, CDR2 YYDKDF (reference sequence). There are 13 residues in the CDR3. DNA of the CDR3: TGTGCCACCAGCGGCCGACACGAGGATACGCAGTATTTT. Amino acids: CATSGRHEDTQYF. The entire variable domain, with the rest obtained from reference TRBV15 and TRBJ2-3, is as follows: DAMVIQNPRYQVTQFGKPVTLSCSQTLNHNVMYWYQQKSSQAPKLLFHYYDKDFNNEADTPDNFQSRRPNTSFCFLDIRSPGLGDTAMYLCATSGRHEDTQYFGPGTRLTVL.

The rearrangement links TRBV27 to TRBJ2-7, with TRBD1 matching 8 bases. This CDR3 contains 16 residues. The ends lost 3 bases at V and 3 bases at J; junction bases unmatched: 10. Germline V lookup: CDR1 MNHEY, CDR2 SMNVEV (reference sequence). CDR3 in DNA: TGTGCCAGCAGTTTCCCCGATCCGACAGGGGTCTACGAGCAGTACTTC. Its translation is CASSFPDPTGVYEQYF.

This clone was counted only a few times. This specimen includes other DNA sequences encoding the same CDR3. The chain couples TRBV29-1 to TRBJ2-5; no reliable D call. The CDR3 sequence is 11 residues long. V was clipped by 4 bases and J by 4 bases, with 7 bases between them. The germline V gene encodes CDR1 SQVTM and CDR2 ANQGSEA. The CDR3 sequence: CSVGDVETQYF. CDR3 nucleotide sequence: TGCAGCGTTGGGGATGTAGAGACCCAGTACTTC.

This chain uses TRBV2 with TRBJ2-3; 7 bases are shared with TRBD2. V lost 4 bases to trimming and J lost 5 bases; unmatched junction nucleotides: 9. The CDR3 has 15 amino acids. Looked up from germline, CDR1 is SNHLY and CDR2 is FYNNEI. CDR3: CASSAGYSGLDTQYF. CDR3 bases: TGTGCCAGCAGTGCAGGTTATAGCGGGCTAGATACGCAGTATTTT.

The chain employs TRBV30 and TRBJ2-7; D is unclear. V gave up 0 bases and J gave up 2 bases, with 11 bases separating them. The CDR3 length is 14 residues. The V gene's germline CDR1 is GTSNPN and CDR2 SVGIG (reference sequence). In DNA form, the CDR3 reads TGTGCCTGGAGTGTACACTCCCTCGCCTACGAGCAGTACTTC. It codes for CAWSVHSLAYEQYF.

This clone appeared a few times. The genes are TRBV2 and TRBJ2-1; D possibly corresponds to TRBD1 (5 bases). Trimming stripped 1 base from V and 10 bases from J, with 14 bases between. The CDR3 has 14 residues. Per germline, CDR1 SNHLY and CDR2 FYNNEI. The CDR3 sequence: CASSEGGNGSEQFF. DNA of the CDR3: TGTGCCAGCAGTGAAGGGGGCAATGGGTCCGAGCAGTTCTTC.

J is TRBJ2-7 and V is TRBV5-6; no definite D call. The CDR3 contains 11 residues. CDR1 is SGHDT and CDR2 is YYEEEE in the germline V gene. Trimming took 4 bases from V and 4 from J, leaving 6 bases between them. The CDR3 reads CASSEMYEQYF. The DNA for the CDR3 is TGTGCCAGCAGCGAAATGTACGAGCAGTACTTC.

The chain recombines TRBV7-2 with TRBJ2-5; maybe TRBD2 (6 bases). The CDR3 length is 14 residues. Trimming shortened V by 2 bases and J by 6 bases, and 13 bases separated the two germline ends. The germline gives CDR1 SGHTA, CDR2 FQGNSA. The CDR3 nucleotides are TGTGCCAGCAGCTTATCGGGGACTGGGAAGACCCAGTACTTC. It encodes CASSLSGTGKTQYF.

This clone was seen only a few times. J is TRBJ2-5 and V is TRBV7-9, with D unresolved. Germline values: CDR1 SEHNR, CDR2 FQNEAQ (reference sequence). This CDR3 region has 11 residues. V lost 4 bases, J lost 4 bases, and 4 bases lay in between. The CDR3 sequence is CASSSGETQYF. Written as DNA, the CDR3 is TGTGCCAGCAGCTCCGGAGAGACCCAGTACTTC.

V gene TRBV28 combines with J gene TRBJ1-2; 9 bases line up with TRBD1. V gave up 4 bases and J gave up 10 bases; unmatched junction bases: 16. The germline V gene encodes CDR1 MDHEN and CDR2 SYDVKM. This CDR3 spans 16 amino acids. The CDR3 loop reads CASSSGTRDRVFDYTF. The CDR3 nucleotides read TGTGCCAGCAGTTCAGGGACACGGGACAGGGTGTTCGACTACACCTTC.

This clone was detected only once. The genes are TRBV6-1 and TRBJ2-7; D remains ambiguous. Germline CDR1 is MNHNS and CDR2 is SASEGT. The CDR3 is made up of 15 amino acids. V lost 3 bases to trimming and J lost 1 base, with 13 bases between them. The CDR3 is CASSDFWTDSYEQYF. CDR3 sequence (DNA): TGTGCCAGCAGTGATTTTTGGACGGATTCCTACGAGCAGTACTTC.

The sample holds a few counts of this clone. The chain is built from TRBV5-1 and TRBJ2-7; D not resolved. The CDR3 runs to 14 residues. The V end lost 1 base, the J end lost 12 bases, and 20 bases lay between the germline ends. Germline values: CDR1 SGHRS, CDR2 YFSETQ. DNA of the CDR3: TGCGCCAGCAGCTTGATGATGGGCAGCGAGTCGTGGTACTTC. Encoded protein: CASSLMMGSESWYF.

This chain joins TRBV5-1 and TRBJ2-6; D is ambiguous. Per germline, CDR1 SGHRS and CDR2 YFSETQ. This CDR3 has 14 amino acids. Trimming shortened V by 6 bases and J by 4 bases, and 11 bases separated the two germline ends. The CDR3 sequence is CASTGGPGANVLTF. The CDR3 nucleotides are TGCGCCAGCACGGGTGGGCCCGGGGCCAACGTCCTGACTTTC. Full variable domain (remainder filled in from reference TRBV5-1 and TRBJ2-6): KAGVTQTPRYLIKTRGQQVTLSCSPISGHRSVSWYQQTPGQGLQFLFEYFSETQRNKGNFPGRFSGRQFSNSRSEMNVSTLELGDSALYLCASTGGPGANVLTFGAGSRLTVL.

This sequence joins TRBV5-1 and TRBJ1-2; 7 nucleotides match TRBD1. The V gene end was trimmed by 4 bases and the J gene end by 10 bases; junction bases not matched to a gene: 7. Per the germline V gene, CDR1 is SGHRS and CDR2 is YFSETQ. There are 12 residues in the CDR3. The CDR3 nucleotides are TGCGCCAGCAGCCCAGGACAGGTTGACTACACCTTC. This sequence encodes CASSPGQVDYTF.

For the CDR3, the DNA is TGTGCCAGCAGCTTAGAGGGTCGTCATGGCTACACCTTC. Translation: CASSLEGRHGYTF. V usage is TRBV7-3 and J usage is TRBJ1-2; the D is unclear. The CDR3 length is 13 residues. Trimming shortened V by 2 bases and J by 6 bases, and 10 bases separated the two germline ends. CDR1 and CDR2 (germline): SGHTA, FQGTGA.

The V call is TRBV2, the J call TRBJ2-5; D is uncertain. CDR3 length equals 16 residues. Looked up from germline, CDR1 is SNHLY and CDR2 is FYNNEI. The V end lost 3 bases, the J end lost 6 bases, and 20 bases lay between the germline ends. The CDR3 protein is CASSDENWKSKKTQYF. CDR3 nucleotide sequence: TGTGCCAGCAGTGATGAAAACTGGAAAAGCAAAAAGACCCAGTACTTC.

This clone has only one observation. The chain joins TRBV9 to TRBJ2-2, with D uncertain. The CDR3 has 14 amino acids. The germline CDR1 and CDR2 sequences are SGDLS and YYNGEE. Deletions cut 3 bases from V and 4 bases from J, with 10 bases between. The DNA for the CDR3 is TGTGCCAGCAGCGGCCTTAGTAGCACCGGGGAGCTGTTTTTT. Protein: CASSGLSSTGELFF.

The chain couples TRBV7-3 to TRBJ2-1, with 8 positions matching TRBD2. Germline V gene sequence: CDR1 SGHTA, CDR2 FQGTGA. This CDR3 has 15 amino acids. V shed 3 bases and J 2 bases; nucleotides not matched to a gene: 3. The CDR3 reads CASSFDSGTYNEQFF. CDR3 in DNA: TGTGCCAGCAGCTTCGATAGCGGGACCTACAATGAGCAGTTCTTC.

This clone was counted between two and nine times. The junction departs from the called germline gene at one end, perhaps through a read error. This chain connects TRBV2 to TRBJ1-2, with D perhaps matching TRBD1 (5 bases). Germline values: CDR1 SNHLY, CDR2 FYNNEI. The CDR3 totals 11 residues. For the CDR3, the DNA is TGTGCCAGCAGTGAAGCTTGGGGGTCTGCCTTC. The encoded protein is CASSEAWGSAF.

The chain joins TRBV30 to TRBJ1-5; no definite D call. V lost 3 bases, J lost 1 base, and 13 bases lay in between. Per the germline V gene, CDR1 is GTSNPN and CDR2 is SVGIG (reference sequence). This CDR3 is built from 15 residues. The CDR3 sequence: CAWSRERISNQPQHF. The CDR3 DNA reads as TGTGCCTGGAGCCGCGAACGAATAAGCAATCAGCCCCAGCATTTT.

The rearrangement joins TRBV6-5 to TRBJ2-3; D is perhaps TRBD1 or TRBD2 (5 bases each). Germline assignment: CDR1 MNHEY and CDR2 SVGAGI. CDR3 length: 15 amino acids. Trimming removed 0 bases at V and 4 bases at J, with 11 bases between. CDR3 residues: CASSYSGLAADTQYF. The CDR3 DNA reads as TGTGCCAGCAGTTACTCGGGGCTAGCAGCAGATACGCAGTATTTT.

This rearrangement joins TRBV6-5 to TRBJ2-2; D possibly matches TRBD1 or TRBD2 (5 bases each). The CDR3 length is 15 residues. V dropped 1 base and J dropped 8 bases, with 14 bases sitting between them. CDR1 and CDR2 from the germline V gene are MNHEY and SVGAGI. The CDR3 is CASSYFGTRAGELFF. The CDR3 DNA is TGTGCCAGCAGTTACTTTGGGACCAGGGCGGGGGAGCTGTTTTTT.

V and J are TRBV2 and TRBJ1-1, with D possibly TRBD1 on 5 matching bases. CDR1 and CDR2 (germline): SNHLY, FYNNEI. V was shortened by 8 bases and J by 5 bases, with 18 bases between the two germline ends. CDR3 size: 14 residues. The CDR3, as DNA: TGTGCCAGCCTGTTCTTCGGGGGAACGACTGAAGCTTTCTTT. It is translated as CASLFFGGTTEAFF. Using reference TRBV2 and TRBJ1-1 for the parts outside the CDR3, the full variable domain is EPEVTQTPSHQVTQMGQEVILRCVPISNHLYFYWYRQILGQKVEFLVSFYNNEISEKSEIFDDQFSVERPDGSNFTLKIRSTKLEDSAMYFCASLFFGGTTEAFFGQGTRLTVV.

The chain is built from TRBV28 and TRBJ1-2, with a weak D call TRBD1 (6 bases). V was cut by 8 bases and J by 3 bases, with 16 bases left in between. The germline CDR1 and CDR2 sequences are MDHEN and SYDVKM. The CDR3 spans 14 residues. In DNA form, the CDR3 reads TGTGCCAGCCTAGGGGCTACAGGGTACTATGGCTACACCTTC. Residues: CASLGATGYYGYTF.

This chain joins TRBV5-4 and TRBJ2-4; D assignment may be TRBD1 or TRBD2 (5 bases each). V lost 2 bases and J lost 0, with 12 bases in between. Germline loops: CDR1 SGHNT, CDR2 YYREEE (reference sequence). CDR3 size: 16 residues. The CDR3, as DNA: TGTGCCAGCAGCTTCGAGGGGTTAGGAGCCAAAAACATTCAGTACTTC. Its translation is CASSFEGLGAKNIQYF.

The chain links TRBV29-1 to TRBJ1-5; no clear D. The CDR3 runs 16 residues. CDR1 is SQVTM and CDR2 is ANQGSEA in the germline V gene. Trimming stripped 7 bases from V and 2 bases from J, with 21 bases between. CDR3 protein: CSASVASGAGNQPQHF. The CDR3 DNA sequence: TGCAGCGCCTCAGTTGCCTCGGGCGCCGGCAATCAGCCCCAGCATTTT.